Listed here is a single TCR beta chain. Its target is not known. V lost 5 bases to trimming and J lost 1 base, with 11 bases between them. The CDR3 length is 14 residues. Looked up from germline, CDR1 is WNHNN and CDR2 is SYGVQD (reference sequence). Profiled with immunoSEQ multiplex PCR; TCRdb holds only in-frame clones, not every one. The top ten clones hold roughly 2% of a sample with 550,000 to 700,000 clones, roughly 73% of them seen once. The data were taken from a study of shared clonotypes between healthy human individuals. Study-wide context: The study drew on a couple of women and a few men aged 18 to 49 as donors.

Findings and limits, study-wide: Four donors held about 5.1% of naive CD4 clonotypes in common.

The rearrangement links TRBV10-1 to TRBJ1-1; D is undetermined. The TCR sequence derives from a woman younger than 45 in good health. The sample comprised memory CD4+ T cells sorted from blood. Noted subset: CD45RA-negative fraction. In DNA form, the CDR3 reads TGCGCCAGCAGTAATAACGGAAAGAACACTGAAGCTTTCTTT. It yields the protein CASSNNGKNTEAFF.